This paragraph covers one TCR beta chain sequence. What this receptor recognizes is not known. Nothing much larger sits one base from this clone, and base qualities are not available. Per the germline V gene (reference sequence), LNHNV is the CDR1 and YYDKDF is the CDR2. The CDR3 contains 13 residues, cysteine and valine counted. The CDR3 DNA has 39 bases and is translated from base 1. Trimming at the junction amounts to 0 bases on V and 6 bases on J, and the germline ends lie 9 bases apart. High-throughput TCR beta sequencing profiled peripheral blood CD8+ and CD4+ T cells from healthy donors, Susac syndrome patients and multiple sclerosis patients. The healthy donors served as controls matched for age and sex. Bulk CD8+ and CD4+ T cells were purified by magnetic negative isolation, whereas CD8+ TEMRA cells were enriched by FACS. Blood was collected in EDTA tubes and processed within 24 hours, with PBMCs isolated through density gradient centrifugation. PBMCs destined for TCR sequencing were cryopreserved in liquid nitrogen and later thawed in a 37 °C water bath. Purity of sorted or isolated CD4+, CD8+ and CD8+ TEMRA cells was at least 90%.

The entry originates in a study of CD8 T cells in Susac syndrome (dated by TCRdb to between 2019 and 2020). Regarding the complete study: The study used repertoire sequencing to test whether antigen drove CD8+ T cell activation and differentiation in Susac syndrome.

What the work shows at the level of the full study, not this receptor alone: The study acknowledged that relatively few individuals were included in the TCR sequencing and HLA analysis.

RNA was extracted with the RNeasy kit and roughly 0.45 to 1 ug was reverse transcribed using random hexamers. The immunoSEQ multiplex PCR assay, which covers 54 Vbeta and 13 Jbeta segments, was used to amplify TCR beta CDR3 regions. PCR amplification bias was corrected by using a synthetic template baseline for primer optimization and computational correction. The paper's data handling went like this. Reads were annotated to V, D and J genes according to IMGT and were analyzed with immunoSEQ Analyzer, with only productive sequences retained. To calculate clonality, Shannon entropy was normalized by log2 of the number of productive unique sequences and then subtracted from one. Public and private clones were assessed among the 100 most prevalent clones of each patient and control. A clone was defined as Susac-specific if it was absent from the healthy and MS cohorts, from approximately 980 published viral clones and from other ImmuneACCESS disease sequences. TCRdb passed the public sequencing reads through fastp at Q25 and MiXCR, retaining productive beta sequences. CDR3 protein duplicates are merged, each entry listing the most common genes and DNA. TCRdb's processing, not the authors' own work, is the source of the V and J calls. The sample yields around 200,000 distinct CDR3 sequences; 95% were counted once. The ten largest clones capture less than 0.11% of the sample.

The rearranged segments are TRBV15 and TRBJ2-7; no D gene can be assigned with confidence. The clonotype originates from a human donor in good health. The sequenced sample consisted of CD4+ T cells from PBMCs. The DNA sequence is given as TGTGCCACCAGCAGAGATAGGCCAGGCGAGCAGTACGTC. It specifies CATSRDRPGEQYV.